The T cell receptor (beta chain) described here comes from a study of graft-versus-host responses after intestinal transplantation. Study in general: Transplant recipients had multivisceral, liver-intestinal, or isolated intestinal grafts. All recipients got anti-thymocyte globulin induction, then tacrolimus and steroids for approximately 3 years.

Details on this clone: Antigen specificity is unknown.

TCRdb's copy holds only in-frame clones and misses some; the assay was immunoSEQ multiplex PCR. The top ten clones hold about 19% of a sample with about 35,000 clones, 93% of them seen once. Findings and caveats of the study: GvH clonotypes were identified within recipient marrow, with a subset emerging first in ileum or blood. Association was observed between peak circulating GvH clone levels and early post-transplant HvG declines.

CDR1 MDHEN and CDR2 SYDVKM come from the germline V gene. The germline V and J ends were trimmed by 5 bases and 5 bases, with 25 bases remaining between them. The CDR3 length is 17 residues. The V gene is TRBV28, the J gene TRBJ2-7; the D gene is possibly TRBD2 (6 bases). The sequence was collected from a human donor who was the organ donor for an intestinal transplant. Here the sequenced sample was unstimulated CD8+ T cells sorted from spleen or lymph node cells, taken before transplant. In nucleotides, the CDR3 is TGTGCCAGCAGTCTCTATGCGTCTAGCGTTCTACCGGACGAGCAGTACTTC. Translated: CASSLYASSVLPDEQYF.